This TCR beta chain was profiled in a study of Ad26.COV2.S vaccination and SARS-CoV-2 variants. Only one count was recorded for this clone. Its cognate antigen is unknown. Profiled with immunoSEQ multiplex PCR; TCRdb holds only in-frame clones, not every one. Seen here are around 140,000 clones, around 86% observed once, and the top ten hold around 5%. Study-level findings and limits: Substantial breadth was reportedly displayed by spike-specific CD8+ and CD4+ T cell responses after vaccination. Participants given vaccine showed non-spike TCR breadth similar to that of placebo recipients. Analyses that measured TCR breadth and depth may have underestimated total T cell responses. Spike-specific TCR breadth was greater in vaccine than placebo recipients.

The source was peripheral blood, collected after recovery from COVID-19. The receptor was isolated from a human donor who had recovered from COVID-19.

In DNA form, the CDR3 reads TGCGCCAGCAGCTTGGATGGAGGCGTCGGGGACGCTTTCTTT. Its translation is CASSLDGGVGDAFF. The J gene is TRBJ1-1, the V gene TRBV5-1; D may be TRBD1 (5 bases). The CDR3 loop spans 14 amino acids. Between the trimmed V and J ends, which lost 0 bases and 11 bases, there was a span of 17 bases. Germline V CDR1 and CDR2: SGHRS, YFSETQ.